This T cell receptor beta chain was observed in a study of identical twins. This clonotype was counted a few times. Template switching supplied a universal primer site; unique molecular identifiers were carried on the cDNA. TCRdb reprocessed the 5' RACE reads via MiXCR and lists one record per CDR3 protein. The data hold 510,000 or so distinct CDR3 sequences, with about 16% observed a single time. This CDR3 spans 14 amino acids. V lost 4 bases and J 9 bases, leaving 17 bases between the germline ends. A further study also used this sample, focusing on yellow fever vaccine responses in identical twins.

Sequencing was carried out using CD4+ T cells sorted from blood. This clonotype was obtained from a woman aged 18-29 years in good health. The chain carries TRBV12-3 or TRBV12-4 and TRBJ2-3; a weak D match, TRBD2 (5 bases). This CDR3 reads CASSSPPAVHTQYF. The CDR3 DNA is TGTGCCAGCAGTTCCCCTCCAGCGGTCCACACGCAGTATTTT.